This T cell receptor beta chain was recovered during a study of T cell clones after liver transplantation. The wider study: Post-transplant blood was tracked for graft-donor-reactive T cell clones identified in a pre-transplant mixed lymphocyte reaction. Standard immunosuppression, with no induction, continued until 12-24 months after transplant. Third-party-reactive TCRbeta sequences from pre-transplant mixed lymphocyte reactions served as antigen-independent comparators. The study, taken as a whole, reports: These preliminary findings come from unstandardized post-transplant sampling times.

This table comes from immunoSEQ multiplex PCR, and its TCRdb copy is limited to in-frame clones, with some not included. The data contain around 97,000 clones, about 81% of them singletons. Concerning this clone itself: As yet, its antigen is unknown.

The CDR3 extends over 18 amino acids. CDR1 SGHDN and CDR2 FVKESK come from the germline V gene. Trimming at V came to 2 bases and at J to 1 base, leaving 9 bases not matched to a gene. The material was CD4+ T cells from blood, obtained around 44 months after liver transplant. The chain has TRBV14 and TRBJ1-4; 8 nucleotides match TRBD1. This receptor was taken from a human patient who received a liver transplant. T cells may partly derive from the graft donor. This chain's CDR3 is CASSQRTGLSLTNEKLFF. The CDR3 coding sequence is TGTGCCAGCAGCCAAAGGACAGGGCTCTCCTTAACTAATGAAAAACTGTTTTTT.